This TCR beta chain was observed in a study of T-cell reconstitution after alpha-beta-depleted transplantation in children. The CDR3 is 12 amino acids. Germline values: CDR1 SNHLY, CDR2 FYNNEI. V lost 6 bases, J lost 3 bases, and 9 bases lay in between. Molecular barcoding with unique molecular identifiers was used for the TCRbeta library. TCRdb reprocessed the PCR reads with MiXCR, giving one entry per CDR3 protein. The sample gives 250,000 to 350,000 distinct CDR3 sequences, around 9.6% of which show up once; around a tenth is in the top ten. This material consisted of PBMCs from the stem cell graft donor, taken from the stem cell graft. The rearrangement links TRBV2 to TRBJ2-7; weak D call: TRBD1 (6 bases). The source of this sequence is a human donor who donated a stem cell graft to a child with SCID. Written as DNA, the CDR3 is TGTGCCAGCAGGGGGACAATCTACGAGCAGTACTTC. Residues: CASRGTIYEQYF.